The present entry profiles one TCR beta chain with its context. In the PCR, 60 Vbeta and 13 Jbeta primers were used. TCRdb's copy holds only in-frame clones and misses some; the assay was immunoSEQ multiplex PCR. Its listing shows about 82,000 clones. From germline, CDR1 is SEHNR and CDR2 FQNEAQ (reference sequence). V lost 3 bases to trimming and J lost 3 bases, with 9 bases between them. The CDR3 extends over 13 amino acids. This sample was taken from a study of cytomegalovirus exposure and HLA in healthy donors. The chain carries TRBV7-9 and TRBJ2-7; D may be TRBD1 (6 bases). The sample comprised PBMCs. The TCR was taken from a woman aged 25 to 39 in good health and CMV-seronegative. Here the CDR3 reads CASSLGADYEQYF. The DNA for the CDR3 is TGTGCCAGCAGCTTGGGGGCAGACTACGAGCAGTACTTC.